This entry features one T cell receptor (beta chain) sequence. Its antigen remains unknown. The CDR3 is 13 residues long. V was pared by 5 bases and J by 1 base, with 8 bases between. Germline CDR1 and CDR2: SGHAT and FQNNGV. This sample is part of a study of T cells in localized non-small cell lung cancer. Study results and limitations: Without multi-region sequencing, intratumor heterogeneity could not be excluded.

The repertoire was sequenced with immunoSEQ multiplex PCR; TCRdb's copy has only in-frame clones and lacks some. The sample includes tens of thousands of clones, approximately 88% of them seen just once. This sequence originates from a male donor at least 60 years old with stage I lung adenocarcinoma. J is TRBJ1-1 and V is TRBV11-2; D perhaps matches TRBD1 (5 bases). This specimen consisted of peripheral blood, obtained before any cancer treatment. The DNA for the CDR3 is TGTGCCAGCAGCCGGGGACCGAACACTGAAGCTTTCTTT. Encoded protein: CASSRGPNTEAFF.